This T cell receptor (beta chain) emerged from a study of radiotherapy plus CTLA-4 blockade in lung cancer. The assay was immunoSEQ multiplex PCR, and TCRdb's table has in-frame clones only and misses some. The data show over 30,000 clones, 60% to 80% seen once. Lung cancer patients with chemo-refractory metastatic non-small-cell disease were given focal radiation plus CTLA-4 blockade with ipilimumab. The CDR3 runs 15 residues. Germline CDR1 SGHAT, CDR2 FQNNGV. The V segment lost 2 bases and the J segment 7 bases; nucleotides outside the gene matches: 7. Study outcomes and limitations: Clones derived from tumor TCRs expanded in blood after radiotherapy plus ipilimumab.

Details on this clone: Its antigen is unidentified.

The chain couples TRBV11-2 to TRBJ1-3, with 8 bases that match TRBD1. This TCR was sampled from a human donor with non-small cell lung cancer that progressed on radiotherapy plus ipilimumab. The sample in question was peripheral blood, obtained from a patient treated with radiotherapy plus ipilimumab. In DNA form, the CDR3 reads TGTGCCAGCAGCTTAACCGCGCAGGGGGCTAACACCATATATTTT. It translates to CASSLTAQGANTIYF.